A single sample is the source of the 11 T cell receptor beta chains below, sequenced in a study of T cells in localized non-small cell lung cancer. The protocol was immunoSEQ multiplex PCR, while the TCRdb copy is restricted to in-frame clones and leaves out a portion. The table records 45,000 to 55,000 clones, just over 85% of them present only once. The source material was peripheral blood, sampled before any cancer treatment. The receptors come from a male donor aged 60 or over with stage III squamous cell lung carcinoma.

The chain carries TRBV7-2 and TRBJ1-5; no definite D call. The CDR3 contains 14 residues. V shed 3 bases and J shed 1 base, with 7 bases lying between them. The germline gives CDR1 SGHTA, CDR2 FQGNSA. CDR3 region: CASSFRQSNQPQHF. CDR3 coding DNA: TGTGCCAGCAGCTTCCGGCAGAGCAATCAGCCCCAGCATTTT.

This chain links TRBV7-8 with TRBJ2-1; D is unclear. The CDR3 spans 15 residues. V lost 2 bases, J lost 0 bases, and 8 bases lay in between. CDR1 is SGHVS and CDR2 is FQNEAQ in the germline V gene. The DNA of the CDR3 is TGTGCCAGCAGCTTACGGCAGTCCTCCTACAATGAGCAGTTCTTC. Residues: CASSLRQSSYNEQFF.

The V gene is TRBV7-9, the J gene TRBJ1-1, with D maybe TRBD1 (5 bases). This CDR3 is 14 amino acids long. V was pared by 7 bases and J by 5 bases, with 17 bases between. The V gene's germline CDR1 is SEHNR and CDR2 FQNEAQ (reference sequence). The CDR3 DNA follows: TGTGCCAGCACCCCGGGGGTGCCGGGGACTGAAGCTTTCTTT. Its translation: CASTPGVPGTEAFF.

Only a few counts were recorded for this clone. The chain employs TRBV5-4 and TRBJ1-1, with D possibly TRBD1 on 5 matching bases. Per germline, CDR1 SGHNT and CDR2 YYREEE (reference sequence). The CDR3 covers 14 residues. The V end lost 2 bases, the J end lost 0 bases, and 8 bases lay between the germline ends. CDR3: CASSFDSMNTEAFF. The CDR3 DNA sequence: TGTGCCAGCAGCTTCGACAGCATGAACACTGAAGCTTTCTTT.

The V and J genes are TRBV30 and TRBJ2-5; TRBD1 might be the D (5 bases). V was trimmed by 2 bases and J by 2 bases, leaving 12 bases between them. Per the germline V gene, CDR1 is GTSNPN and CDR2 is SVGIG (reference sequence). This CDR3 has 14 amino acids. The chain's CDR3 is CAWSNGAFQETQYF. The CDR3 coding sequence is TGTGCCTGGAGTAATGGGGCGTTTCAAGAGACCCAGTACTTC.

This chain connects TRBV7-8 to TRBJ1-2; D is undetermined. CDR3 length equals 14 residues. V gave up 5 bases and J gave up 0 bases, with 10 bases separating them. Germline V gene lookup returns CDR1 SGHVS and CDR2 FQNEAQ. CDR3 coding DNA: TGTGCCAGCAGCCCGGGAGATGCTAACTATGGCTACACCTTC. It specifies CASSPGDANYGYTF.

The chain employs TRBV7-2 and TRBJ2-7, with 10 bases that match TRBD1. CDR3 length equals 14 residues. Germline values: CDR1 SGHTA, CDR2 FQGNSA. J gave up 3 bases and V 6 bases, and 5 bases lay outside the gene matches. The CDR3 sequence is CASRRQGANYEQYF. In DNA form, the CDR3 reads TGTGCCAGCAGACGACAGGGGGCAAACTACGAGCAGTACTTC.

This clone was observed once. The V call is TRBV29-1, the J call TRBJ2-2, with 10 bases that match TRBD1. This CDR3 spans 15 amino acids. Germline V gene sequence: CDR1 SQVTM, CDR2 ANQGSEA. Losses at the gene ends were 3 bases for V and 5 bases for J; bases not matched to a gene: 6. The CDR3 DNA sequence: TGCAGCGTTGAGAACGGGACAGGGGAAACCGGGGAGCTGTTTTTT. Translation: CSVENGTGETGELFF.

The chain couples TRBV27 to TRBJ1-4; TRBD1 might be the D (5 bases). Trimming stripped 6 bases from V and 3 bases from J, with 14 bases between. Germline CDR1 is MNHEY and CDR2 is SMNVEV (reference sequence). The CDR3 totals 15 residues. The CDR3 region is CASSSRGGANEKLFF. The CDR3 DNA reads TGTGCCAGCAGCTCTCGCGGGGGGGCTAATGAAAAACTGTTTTTT.

The chain carries TRBV6-1 and TRBJ1-2, with D unresolved. CDR1 is MNHNS and CDR2 is SASEGT in the germline V gene. The CDR3 contains 12 residues. V lost 3 bases and J lost 8, with 10 bases in between. The CDR3 is CASSDAGIGYTF. In DNA, the CDR3 is TGTGCCAGCAGTGACGCCGGAATCGGCTACACCTTC.

Only one count was recorded for this clone. The gene calls are TRBV11-3 and TRBJ2-7; D gene ambiguous. Germline CDR1 and CDR2: SGHNT and YENEEA. The V gene lost 2 bases and the J gene lost 1 base, with 6 bases spanning the gap. The length of the CDR3 is 13 residues. CDR3 nucleotide sequence: TGTGCCAGCAGCTTAAGCTCTTCCTACGAGCAGTACTTC. Its protein is CASSLSSSYEQYF.